This T cell receptor beta chain derives from a study of T-cell reconstitution after alpha-beta-depleted transplantation in children. V was pared by 4 bases and J by 3 bases, with 12 bases of the junction left unmatched. Germline V CDR1 and CDR2: SGHRS, YFSETQ. The CDR3 covers 16 residues. A library of TCRbeta sequences, prepared with unique molecular identifiers, was generated. TCRdb analysed the PCR reads with MiXCR anew, one entry per CDR3 protein. The sample shows around 200,000 distinct CDR3 sequences, approximately 10% of them seen only once. This clonotype was counted many times. This TCR derives from a child under two years old with acute myeloid leukemia, due to receive a stem cell transplant. The rearrangement uses TRBV5-1 and TRBJ2-7, with TRBD1 identical over 8 bases. The sequences come from PBMCs, collected before TCRalphabeta/CD19-depleted stem cell transplant. The CDR3: CASSRGQGLGVYEQYF. The CDR3 coding sequence is TGCGCCAGCAGCCGAGGACAGGGTTTGGGGGTCTACGAGCAGTACTTC. The full variable domain, its missing parts supplied by reference TRBV5-1 and TRBJ2-7, is KAGVTQTPRYLIKTRGQQVTLSCSPISGHRSVSWYQQTPGQGLQFLFEYFSETQRNKGNFPGRFSGRQFSNSRSEMNVSTLELGDSALYLCASSRGQGLGVYEQYFGPGTRLTVT.